The TCR beta chain described here comes from a study of T cells after yellow fever vaccination. Study outcomes and limitations: Reappearance after the booster was observed for most primary-vaccination clones (roughly 97% CD4, over 70% CD8). Abundant bulk-derived clonotypes could contaminate FACS-sorted repertoires.

Germline CDR1 is DFQATT and CDR2 is SNEGSKA (reference sequence). The CDR3 loop spans 16 amino acids. Unmatched junction bases numbered 6, after V lost 3 bases and J lost 0 bases. They built TCR cDNA with 5'RACE template switching, a step that put in a universal primer site and UMIs. TCRdb reanalysed the 5' RACE reads using MiXCR and keeps one entry per CDR3 protein. This table holds around 26,000 distinct CDR3 sequences, roughly 3.2% found once. The table lists this clonotype with many counts. The sequences come from PBMCs, either bulk or a sorted T-cell subset (CD4+, CD8+, memory, or dextramer-sorted; not recorded which), collected about 41 days after the first yellow fever vaccination. This receptor was identified in a man aged 18-30 years who received the YFV17D yellow fever vaccine. The chain employs TRBV20-1 and TRBJ2-1; 9 bases line up with TRBD2. The CDR3 DNA reads TGCAGTGCTAGTCGATTGCGGGGGGGCTCCTACAATGAGCAGTTCTTC. Translation: CSASRLRGGSYNEQFF.